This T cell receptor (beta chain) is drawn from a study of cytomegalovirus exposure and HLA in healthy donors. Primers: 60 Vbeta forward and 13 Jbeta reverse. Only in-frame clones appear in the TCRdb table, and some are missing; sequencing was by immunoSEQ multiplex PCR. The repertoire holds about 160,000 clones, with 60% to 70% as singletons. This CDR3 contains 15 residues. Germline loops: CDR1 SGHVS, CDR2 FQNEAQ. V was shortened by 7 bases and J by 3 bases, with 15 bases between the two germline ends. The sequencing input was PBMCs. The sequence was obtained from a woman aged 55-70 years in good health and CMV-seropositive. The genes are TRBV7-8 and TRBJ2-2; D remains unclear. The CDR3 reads CASTPYRRYTGELFF. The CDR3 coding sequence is TGTGCCAGCACCCCTTATCGCCGGTACACCGGGGAGCTGTTTTTT.